These 3 T cell receptor beta chains were all obtained from the same sample, sequenced in a study of T-cell reconstitution after alpha-beta-depleted transplantation in children. Unique molecular identifiers were used to barcode this TCRbeta library. Each CDR3 protein gets one entry after TCRdb re-called the PCR reads with MiXCR. The data hold about 640,000 distinct CDR3 sequences, with around 16% observed a single time. The sequencing used PBMCs from the stem cell graft donor, collected from the stem cell graft. The receptors were gathered from a human donor who donated a stem cell graft to a child with acute myeloid leukemia.

This clonotype was observed a few times. The V and J genes are TRBV5-6 and TRBJ2-4; 7 nucleotides line up with TRBD1. The CDR3 length is 14 residues. CDR1 and CDR2 (germline): SGHDT, YYEEEE. With V trimmed by 3 bases and J by 5 bases, 5 bases remained unmatched. CDR3 sequence reads: CASSWTGAENIQYF. The CDR3 DNA reads as TGTGCCAGCAGCTGGACAGGAGCTGAAAACATTCAGTACTTC.

A remark on this clonotype: A much larger clone lies one base from this, so it may be a read error. The chain joins TRBV27 to TRBJ2-7; TRBD1 matches at 9 bases. The germline gives CDR1 MNHEY, CDR2 SMNVEV (reference sequence). This CDR3 has 14 amino acids. The ends lost 10 bases at V and 3 bases at J; junction bases unmatched: 10. The CDR3 nucleotides read TGTGCCACAGGGACAGGGCGCTCGAACTACGAGCAGTACTTC. Amino acid sequence: CATGTGRSNYEQYF.

This clonotype was counted between two and nine times. This sequence joins TRBV4-3 and TRBJ2-2; 9 positions agree with TRBD2. There are 20 residues in the CDR3. From germline, CDR1 is LGHNA and CDR2 YSLEER. Trimming took 0 bases from V and 1 from J; bases not matched to a gene: 12. The CDR3 loop is CASSQDWAGGPYLNTGELFF. The CDR3 DNA sequence: TGCGCCAGCAGCCAAGATTGGGCGGGGGGGCCTTATTTGAACACCGGGGAGCTGTTTTTT.